The 21 T cell receptor beta chains below come from one sample, sequenced in a study of CD8 T cells in Susac syndrome. Random hexamers were used to reverse transcribe the RNA input (about 0.45 to 1 ug). A single record per CDR3 protein comes from TCRdb applying MiXCR to the immunoSEQ multiplex PCR reads. This table has about 280,000 distinct CDR3 sequences, about 85% appearing once. The specimen was CD8+ T cells from PBMCs. These TCRs come from a human donor with multiple sclerosis.

This chain uses TRBV6-5 with TRBJ2-5; no firm D call. The germline gives CDR1 MNHEY, CDR2 SVGAGI. The CDR3 is made up of 15 amino acids. Trimming removed 6 bases at V and 2 bases at J, with 16 bases between. The CDR3 protein is CASRQRLGWQETQYF. The CDR3 DNA is TGTGCCAGCAGGCAACGCCTAGGCTGGCAAGAGACCCAGTACTTC.

V usage is TRBV27 and J usage is TRBJ2-5; 8 bases match TRBD1. Germline V gene sequence: CDR1 MNHEY, CDR2 SMNVEV (reference sequence). The junction had 12 bases not matched to a gene; V was cut back by 5 bases and J by 7 bases. The CDR3 runs 15 residues. The CDR3 sequence: CASSPRTGLSGTQYF. The CDR3 DNA sequence: TGTGCCAGCAGTCCCCGGACAGGGCTCTCTGGGACCCAGTACTTC.

This clonotype has only a few counts. This chain connects TRBV7-6 to TRBJ2-2, with 7 bases matching TRBD2. Trimming removed 4 bases from V and 7 bases from J; junction bases left unmatched: 3. CDR3 size: 13 residues. CDR1 and CDR2 (germline): SGHVS, FNYEAQ. The chain's CDR3 is CASSYTSDGELFF. CDR3 DNA sequence: TGTGCCAGCAGCTACACTAGCGACGGGGAGCTGTTTTTT.

V gene TRBV11-2 combines with J gene TRBJ1-3; D unclear. The V end lost 3 bases, the J end lost 4 bases, and 4 bases lay between the germline ends. This CDR3 has 12 residues. Germline V lookup: CDR1 SGHAT, CDR2 FQNNGV. In nucleotides, the CDR3 is TGTGCCAGCAGCTTTGCCGGAAACACCATATATTTT. Amino acid sequence: CASSFAGNTIYF.

The gene calls are TRBV2 and TRBJ2-7; D uncertain. V lost 2 bases and J lost 7, with 9 bases in between. CDR1 SNHLY and CDR2 FYNNEI come from the germline V gene. This CDR3 has 12 residues. The CDR3 DNA is TGTGCCAGCAGTGAAACCCTCAGAGAGCAGTACTTC. This codes for CASSETLREQYF.

Only one count was recorded for this clonotype. The chain uses TRBV19 and TRBJ2-7; tentatively, D is TRBD2 (6 bases). Trimming took 5 bases from V and 7 from J, leaving 21 bases between them. In germline, CDR1 is LNHDA, CDR2 SQIVND (reference sequence). This CDR3 comprises 15 residues. CDR3 in DNA: TGTGCCAGTAGTTTCTCCGGCGGGAATCAAAGGGAGCAGTACTTC. The encoded protein is CASSFSGGNQREQYF.

This chain's CDR3 is CASSAYRNLYGYTF. The DNA of the CDR3 is TGCGCCAGCAGCGCCTACAGGAACCTCTATGGCTACACCTTC. The V gene is TRBV5-1, the J gene TRBJ1-2, with D perhaps TRBD1 (5 bases). Trimming left V 4 bases short and J 4 bases short, with 14 bases between. CDR1 and CDR2 (germline): SGHRS, YFSETQ. This CDR3 has 14 residues.

The J gene is TRBJ1-1, the V gene TRBV29-1; 7 nucleotides agree with TRBD1. Germline CDR1 reads SQVTM; CDR2 reads ANQGSEA. The CDR3 has 11 residues. Trimming took 7 bases from V and 11 from J; bases not matched to a gene: 10. The CDR3 DNA reads as TGCAGCGCCGCTGACAGGGAAAGTGCTTTCTTT. Protein: CSAADRESAFF.

V and J are TRBV28 and TRBJ2-6; 7 bases line up with TRBD1. Germline assignment: CDR1 MDHEN and CDR2 SYDVKM. The CDR3 runs to 15 residues. Germline trimming cut 5 bases from V and 4 bases from J; bases unmatched to any gene: 5. The CDR3 loop reads CASSHRGFGANVLTF. The CDR3 DNA reads TGTGCCAGCAGTCACAGGGGCTTCGGGGCCAACGTCCTGACTTTC.

This clonotype was detected only once. Its ends do not fully match the called genes, so a read error is possible. V and J are TRBV27 and TRBJ1-2, with 8 bases lining up with TRBD1. The CDR3 is made up of 15 amino acids. In germline, CDR1 is MNHEY, CDR2 SMNVEV (reference sequence). CDR3: CASSLGQGGRYRYTF. For the CDR3, the DNA is TGTGCCAGCAGCCTCGGACAGGGCGGACGCTATCGCTACACCTTC.

V gene TRBV9 combines with J gene TRBJ2-1, with 11 bases aligning to TRBD2. V dropped 1 base and J dropped 10; count of bases not matched to a gene: 4. CDR1 is SGDLS and CDR2 is YYNGEE in the germline V gene. There are 14 residues in the CDR3. CDR3 bases: TGTGCCAGCAGCGTAAGACTAGCGGGGAACGAGCAGTTCTTC. It is translated as CASSVRLAGNEQFF.

The gene calls are TRBV7-2 and TRBJ2-7, with 11 bases matching TRBD2. With V trimmed by 5 bases and J by 2 bases, 8 bases remained unmatched. Germline assignment: CDR1 SGHTA and CDR2 FQGNSA. The CDR3 length is 16 residues. As DNA, the CDR3 is TGTGCCAGCAGCGGGCAGCTAGCGGGAGGAACCTACGAGCAGTACTTC. Its translation: CASSGQLAGGTYEQYF.

The chain couples TRBV5-1 to TRBJ2-1; D tentatively fits TRBD1 or TRBD2 (5 bases each). Germline lookup yields CDR1 SGHRS and CDR2 YFSETQ. The V end was cut by 5 bases, the J end by 2 bases, with 17 bases between. This CDR3 contains 16 residues. In DNA form, the CDR3 reads TGCGCCAGCAGATCAGGATGGGGGACGGCCTACAATGAGCAGTTCTTC. As protein: CASRSGWGTAYNEQFF.

The chain uses TRBV2 and TRBJ1-1, with 9 bases aligning to TRBD1. J lost 0 bases, V lost 8 bases, and 10 bases had no gene match. CDR1 is SNHLY, CDR2 FYNNEI, per germline. This CDR3 spans 16 amino acids. This CDR3 reads CASELGGQGLNTEAFF. The CDR3 DNA sequence: TGTGCCAGCGAGCTAGGGGGACAGGGTCTGAACACTGAAGCTTTCTTT.

In this sample, this clonotype turned up a few times. The rearrangement joins TRBV6-1 to TRBJ2-3; 7 nucleotides line up with TRBD2. This CDR3 is built from 14 residues. Germline trimming cut 1 base from V and 4 bases from J; bases unmatched to any gene: 2. Germline V gene sequence: CDR1 MNHNS, CDR2 SASEGT. CDR3 in DNA: TGTGCCAGCAGTGAAGTCCTAGCGGCAGATACGCAGTATTTT. As protein: CASSEVLAADTQYF.

The rearrangement uses TRBV4-2 and TRBJ1-4; no clear D. Germline-derived CDR1 and CDR2 are LGHNA and YNFKEQ. The CDR3 totals 15 residues. V lost 0 bases and J 7 bases, leaving 12 bases between the germline ends. The chain's CDR3 is CASSQDGEIGEKLFF. In DNA form, the CDR3 reads TGTGCCAGCAGCCAAGATGGGGAGATAGGTGAAAAACTGTTTTTT.

The CDR3 here is CASGFQNTEAFF. The CDR3 nucleotides are TGTGCTAGTGGTTTCCAAAACACTGAAGCTTTCTTT. The rearrangement uses TRBV12-5 and TRBJ1-1; D unclear. CDR3 length equals 12 residues. Trimming cost V 3 bases and J 2 bases, with 4 bases left between them. Germline V gene sequence: CDR1 LGHNT, CDR2 FRNRAP. Full variable domain (outside the CDR3, taken from reference TRBV12-5 and TRBJ1-1): DARVTQTPRHKVTEMGQEVTMRCQPILGHNTVFWYRQTMMQGLELLAYFRNRAPLDDSGMPKDRFSAEMPDATLATLKIQPSEPRDSAVYFCASGFQNTEAFFGQGTRLTVV.

This clonotype was detected once. The rearrangement links TRBV7-8 to TRBJ2-2; TRBD2 aligns across 8 bases. The germline gives CDR1 SGHVS, CDR2 FQNEAQ. The V and J ends lost 4 bases and 4 bases, in that order; junction bases with no gene match: 14. The CDR3 is made up of 18 amino acids. This CDR3 reads CASSYYQGGGTSTGELFF. The DNA of the CDR3 is TGTGCCAGCAGCTACTACCAGGGCGGGGGGACCTCCACCGGGGAGCTGTTTTTT.

V gene TRBV6-2 or TRBV6-3 combines with J gene TRBJ2-1; 8 bases line up with TRBD2. Germline CDR1 is MNHEY and CDR2 is SVGEGT. V was pared by 6 bases and J by 6 bases, with 10 bases of the junction left unmatched. This CDR3 contains 15 residues. CDR3 protein: CASRRTSGGANEQFF. CDR3 bases: TGTGCCAGCAGGCGGACTTCGGGAGGGGCCAATGAGCAGTTCTTC.

The rearrangement links TRBV10-1 to TRBJ2-1; D gene unclear. The CDR3 loop spans 13 amino acids. V dropped 4 bases and J dropped 5 bases, with 9 bases sitting between them. Germline V CDR1 and CDR2: WNHNN, SYGVQD (reference sequence). The CDR3 coding sequence is TGCGCCAGCAGTGTTGGTTCGCACAATGAGCAGTTCTTC. It is translated as CASSVGSHNEQFF.

The chain combines TRBV4-1 with TRBJ1-1; D possibly corresponds to TRBD1 (5 bases). The CDR3 is 17 amino acids. The V end lost 7 bases, the J end lost 2 bases, and 23 bases lay between the germline ends. The V gene's germline CDR1 is MGHRA and CDR2 YSYEKL. CDR3 protein: CASTTRGEGPRNTEAFF. In nucleotides, the CDR3 is TGCGCCAGCACCACAAGAGGGGAGGGTCCCCGAAACACTGAAGCTTTCTTT.